This TCR beta chain was documented in a study of T cells in localized non-small cell lung cancer. A note on this clone: Relative to the germline gene, one junction end is altered; a read error may explain this.

TCRdb keeps only in-frame clones here, not all; method: immunoSEQ multiplex PCR. The sample has roughly 20,000 clones; about 90% are singletons. Germline loops: CDR1 SQVTM, CDR2 ANQGSEA. The length of the CDR3 is 14 residues. This material consisted of peripheral blood, taken before any cancer treatment. The receptor was derived from a woman between 35 and 75 years old with stage I lung adenocarcinoma. The rearrangement uses TRBV29-1 and TRBJ1-4; D is undetermined. The CDR3: CSGYDGASNEKLFF. CDR3 DNA sequence: TGCAGCGGGTACGATGGTGCCAGTAATGAAAAGCTGTTTTTT.